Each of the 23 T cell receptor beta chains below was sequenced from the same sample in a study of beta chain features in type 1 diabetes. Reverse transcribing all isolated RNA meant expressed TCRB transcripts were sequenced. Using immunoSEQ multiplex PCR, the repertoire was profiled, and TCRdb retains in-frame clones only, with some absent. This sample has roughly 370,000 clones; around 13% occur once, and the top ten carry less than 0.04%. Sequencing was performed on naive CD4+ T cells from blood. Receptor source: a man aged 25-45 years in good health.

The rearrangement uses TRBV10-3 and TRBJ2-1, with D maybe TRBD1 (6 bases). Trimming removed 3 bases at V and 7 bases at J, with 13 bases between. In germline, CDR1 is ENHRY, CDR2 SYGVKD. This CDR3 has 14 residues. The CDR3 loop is CAISDRTARNEQFF. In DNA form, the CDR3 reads TGTGCCATCAGTGATAGGACAGCTCGAAATGAGCAGTTCTTC.

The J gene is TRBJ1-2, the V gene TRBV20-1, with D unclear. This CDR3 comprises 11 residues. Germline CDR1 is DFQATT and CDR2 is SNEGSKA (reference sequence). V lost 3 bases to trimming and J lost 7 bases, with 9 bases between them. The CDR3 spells CSARIGPGYTF. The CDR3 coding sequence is TGCAGTGCTAGGATCGGGCCTGGCTACACCTTC.

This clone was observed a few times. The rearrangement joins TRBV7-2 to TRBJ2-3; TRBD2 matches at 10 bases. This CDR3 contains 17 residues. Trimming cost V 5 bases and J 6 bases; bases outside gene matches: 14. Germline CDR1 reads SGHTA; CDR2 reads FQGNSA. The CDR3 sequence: CASSPKWKRGGGDTQYF. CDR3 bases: TGTGCCAGCAGCCCCAAGTGGAAGCGGGGGGGCGGGGATACGCAGTATTTT. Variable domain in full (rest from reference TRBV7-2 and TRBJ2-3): GAGVSQSPSNKVTEKGKDVELRCDPISGHTALYWYRQSLGQGLEFLIYFQGNSAPDKSGLPSDRFSAERTGGSVSTLTIQRTQQEDSAVYLCASSPKWKRGGGDTQYFGPGTRLTVL.

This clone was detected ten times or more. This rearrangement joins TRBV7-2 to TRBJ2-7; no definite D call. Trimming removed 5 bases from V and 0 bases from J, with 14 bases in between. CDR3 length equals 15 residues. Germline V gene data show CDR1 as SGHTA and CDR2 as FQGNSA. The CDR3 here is CASSPDLHSSYEQYV. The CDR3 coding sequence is TGTGCCAGCAGCCCGGACCTTCACAGCTCCTACGAGCAGTACGTC.

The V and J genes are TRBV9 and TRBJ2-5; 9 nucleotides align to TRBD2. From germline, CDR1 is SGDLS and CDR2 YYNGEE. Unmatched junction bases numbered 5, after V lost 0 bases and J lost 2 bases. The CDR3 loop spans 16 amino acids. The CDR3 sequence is CASSVAPSGIQETQYF. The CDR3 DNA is TGTGCCAGCAGCGTAGCACCTAGCGGGATACAAGAGACCCAGTACTTC.

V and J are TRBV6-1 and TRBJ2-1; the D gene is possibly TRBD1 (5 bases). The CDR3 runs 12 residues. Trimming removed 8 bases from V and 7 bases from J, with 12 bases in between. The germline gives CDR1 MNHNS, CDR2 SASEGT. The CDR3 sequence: CASSLKGNEQFF. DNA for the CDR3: TGTGCCAGCTCCCTTAAGGGGAATGAGCAGTTCTTC.

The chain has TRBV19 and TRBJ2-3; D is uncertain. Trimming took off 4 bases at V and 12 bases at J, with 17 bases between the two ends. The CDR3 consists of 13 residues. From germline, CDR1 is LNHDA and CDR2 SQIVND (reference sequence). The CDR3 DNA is TGTGCCAGTAGTAAGGAGTTAGCATTATCTCAGTATTTT. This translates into CASSKELALSQYF.

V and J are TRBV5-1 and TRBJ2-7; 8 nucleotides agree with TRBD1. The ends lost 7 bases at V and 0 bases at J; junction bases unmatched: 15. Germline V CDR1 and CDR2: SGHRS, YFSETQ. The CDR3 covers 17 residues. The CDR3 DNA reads TGCGCCAGCCCCCTCCATAGACGACAGGGGAGCTCCTACGAGCAGTACTTC. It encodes CASPLHRRQGSSYEQYF.

The CDR3 DNA follows: TGTGCCAGCAGCTTGGGACTAGCGGTCACAGATACGCAGTATTTT. Its translation: CASSLGLAVTDTQYF. The V and J genes are TRBV11-2 and TRBJ2-3, with 11 bases lining up with TRBD2. This CDR3 is 15 amino acids long. The V gene's germline CDR1 is SGHAT and CDR2 FQNNGV. V was pared by 3 bases and J by 2 bases, with 1 base of the junction left unmatched.

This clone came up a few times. For the CDR3, the DNA is TGTGCCAGCAGCTTTGAGGGGTTTTACTACAATGAGCAGTTCTTC. Its protein is CASSFEGFYYNEQFF. The V and J genes are TRBV7-2 and TRBJ2-1; D may match TRBD1 or TRBD2 (5 bases each). This CDR3 spans 15 amino acids. The V end was cut by 3 bases, the J end by 3 bases, with 12 bases between. The V gene's germline CDR1 is SGHTA and CDR2 FQGNSA.

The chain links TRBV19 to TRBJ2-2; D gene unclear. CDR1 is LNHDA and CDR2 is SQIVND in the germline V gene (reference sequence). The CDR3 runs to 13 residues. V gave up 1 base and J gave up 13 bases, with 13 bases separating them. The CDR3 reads CASSIAPTPGLFF. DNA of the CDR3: TGTGCCAGTAGTATAGCGCCGACCCCGGGGCTGTTTTTT. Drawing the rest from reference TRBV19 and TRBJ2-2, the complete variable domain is DGGITQSPKYLFRKEGQNVTLSCEQNLNHDAMYWYRQDPGQGLRLIYYSQIVNDFQKGDIAEGYSVSREKKESFPLTVTSAQKNPTAFYLCASSIAPTPGLFFGEGSRLTVL.

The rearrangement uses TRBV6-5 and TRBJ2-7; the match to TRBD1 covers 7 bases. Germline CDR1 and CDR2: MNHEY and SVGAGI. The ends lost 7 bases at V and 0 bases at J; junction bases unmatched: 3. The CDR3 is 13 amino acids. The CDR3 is CASKRQGSYEQYV. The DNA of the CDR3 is TGTGCCAGCAAGAGACAGGGCTCCTACGAGCAGTACGTC.

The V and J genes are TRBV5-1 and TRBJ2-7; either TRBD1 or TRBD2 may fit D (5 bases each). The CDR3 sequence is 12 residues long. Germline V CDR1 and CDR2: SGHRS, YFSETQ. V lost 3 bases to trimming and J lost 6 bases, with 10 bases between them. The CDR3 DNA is TGCGCCAGCAGCTCCGATGGGGGCGAGCAGTACTTC. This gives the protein CASSSDGGEQYF.

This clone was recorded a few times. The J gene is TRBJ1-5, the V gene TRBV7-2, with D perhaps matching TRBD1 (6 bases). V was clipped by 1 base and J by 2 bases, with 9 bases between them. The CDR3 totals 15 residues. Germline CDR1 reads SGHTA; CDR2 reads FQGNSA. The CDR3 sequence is CASSLVAGGNQPQHF. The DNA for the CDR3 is TGTGCCAGCAGCTTAGTGGCAGGGGGCAATCAGCCCCAGCATTTT.

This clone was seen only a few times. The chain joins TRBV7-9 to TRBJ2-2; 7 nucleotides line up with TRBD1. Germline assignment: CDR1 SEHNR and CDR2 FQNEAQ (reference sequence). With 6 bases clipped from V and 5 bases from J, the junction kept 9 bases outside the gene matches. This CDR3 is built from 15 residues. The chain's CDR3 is CASSFDRDYTGELFF. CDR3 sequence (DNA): TGTGCCAGCAGTTTCGACAGGGATTATACCGGGGAGCTGTTTTTT.

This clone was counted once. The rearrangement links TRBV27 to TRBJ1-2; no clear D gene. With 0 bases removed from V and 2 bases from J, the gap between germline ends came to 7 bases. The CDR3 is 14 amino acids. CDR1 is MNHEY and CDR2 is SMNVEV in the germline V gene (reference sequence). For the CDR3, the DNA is TGTGCCAGCAGTTTATCTTTCCGAAACTATGGCTACACCTTC. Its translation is CASSLSFRNYGYTF.

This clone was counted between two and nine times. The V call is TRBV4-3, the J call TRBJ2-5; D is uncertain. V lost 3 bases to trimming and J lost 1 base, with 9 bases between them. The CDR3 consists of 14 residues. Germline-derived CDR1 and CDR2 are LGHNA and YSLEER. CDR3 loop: CASSQYSFQETQYF. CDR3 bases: TGCGCCAGCAGCCAGTATTCCTTCCAAGAGACCCAGTACTTC.

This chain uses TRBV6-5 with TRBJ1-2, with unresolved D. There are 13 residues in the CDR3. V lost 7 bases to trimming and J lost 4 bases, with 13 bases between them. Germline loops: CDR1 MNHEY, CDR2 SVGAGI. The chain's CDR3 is CASTKARGYGYTF. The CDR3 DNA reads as TGTGCCAGCACAAAAGCCCGAGGCTATGGCTACACCTTC.

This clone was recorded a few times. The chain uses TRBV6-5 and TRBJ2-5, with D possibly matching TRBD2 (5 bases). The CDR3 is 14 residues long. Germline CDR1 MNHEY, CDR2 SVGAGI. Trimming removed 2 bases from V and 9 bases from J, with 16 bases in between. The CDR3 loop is CASSYLGRNGAQYF. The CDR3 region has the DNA TGTGCCAGCAGTTACCTCGGCAGGAACGGGGCCCAGTACTTC.

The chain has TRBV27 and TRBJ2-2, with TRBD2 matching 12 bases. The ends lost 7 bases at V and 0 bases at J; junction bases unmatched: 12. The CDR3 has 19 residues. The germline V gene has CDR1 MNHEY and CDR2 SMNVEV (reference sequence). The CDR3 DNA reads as TGTGCCAGCACCGCTATGCTACTAGCGGGGGGCGCGAACACCGGGGAGCTGTTTTTT. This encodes CASTAMLLAGGANTGELFF.

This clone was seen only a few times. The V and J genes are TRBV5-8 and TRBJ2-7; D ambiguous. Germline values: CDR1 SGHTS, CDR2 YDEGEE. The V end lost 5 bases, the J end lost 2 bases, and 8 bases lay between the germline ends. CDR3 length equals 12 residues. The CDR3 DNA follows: TGTGCCAGCAGAGTGATGACCTACGAGCAGTACTTC. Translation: CASRVMTYEQYF.

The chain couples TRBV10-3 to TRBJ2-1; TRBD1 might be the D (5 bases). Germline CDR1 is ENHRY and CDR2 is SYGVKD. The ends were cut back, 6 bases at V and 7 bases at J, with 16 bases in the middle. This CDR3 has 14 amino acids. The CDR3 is CAIRASGSQNEQFF. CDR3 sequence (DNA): TGTGCCATCAGAGCCTCAGGGTCTCAAAATGAGCAGTTCTTC.

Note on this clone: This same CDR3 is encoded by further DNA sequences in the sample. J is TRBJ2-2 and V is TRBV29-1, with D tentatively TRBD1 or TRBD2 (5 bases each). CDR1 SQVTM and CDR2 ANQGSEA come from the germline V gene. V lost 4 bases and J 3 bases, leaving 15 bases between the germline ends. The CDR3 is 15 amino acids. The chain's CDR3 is CSVGQRGVHTGELFF. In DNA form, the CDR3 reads TGCAGCGTTGGGCAGAGGGGCGTGCACACCGGGGAGCTGTTTTTT.